This is a list of T cell receptor beta chains from one sample in a study of T cells after posttransplantation cyclophosphamide. Generated by immunoSEQ multiplex PCR, the TCRdb table keeps only in-frame clones and is missing some. The sample carries roughly 19,000 clones, roughly nine tenths recorded once. Material: PBMCs, obtained roughly 49 weeks after allogeneic stem cell transplant with calcineurin inhibitor and methotrexate. These receptors all come from a female patient in her 30s who received an allogeneic stem cell transplant from an unrelated donor, was CMV-positive, and had acute and chronic GVHD. Some T cells may be provided by the graft donor. CDR3s include the opening cysteine and the closing phenylalanine or tryptophan. The order of the fields is J gene, V gene, clone size, D gene, CDR3 length, CDR3 DNA, CDR3 protein. D genes are given only for firm matches. A row's size may be missing; if present it is once, few, many or a size class.

>TRBJ2-7|TRBV27|NA|NA|16
TGTGCCAGCAGTTTGTCCCCTGGGCAGCCAGCTTACGAGCAGTACTTC
CASSLSPGQPAYEQYF
>TRBJ2-3|TRBV5-1|NA|TRBD2|17
TGCGCCAGCACTACAGGTCTTTTAGCGGGAGGGCCAGATACGCAGTATTTT
CASTTGLLAGGPDTQYF
>TRBJ2-3|TRBV30|NA|TRBD2|16
TGTGCCTGGAGTGTCCCGACTAGCGGGGACACAGATACGCAGTATTTT
CAWSVPTSGDTDTQYF
>TRBJ2-5|TRBV11-3|NA|TRBD2|16
TGTGCCAGCAGCGACAGACTAGCGGGCCTCCAAGAGACCCAGTACTTC
CASSDRLAGLQETQYF
>TRBJ2-1|TRBV10-3|NA|NA|13
TGTGCCATTGGTCAGCGCCTTAACAATGAGCAGTTCTTC
CAIGQRLNNEQFF
>TRBJ2-7|TRBV9|NA|NA|14
TGTGCCAGCAGCGACGCCTACAGCGGCGACGAGCAGTACTTC
CASSDAYSGDEQYF
>TRBJ2-7|TRBV10-3|NA|TRBD2|16
TGTGCCATCAGCGATCTAGCGGGAGGACACTCCTACGAGCAGTACTTC
CAISDLAGGHSYEQYF
>TRBJ1-2|TRBV9|NA|TRBD1|16
TGTGCCAGCAGCTCTCCCCGGGACAGGGTAGGTTATGGCTACACCTTC
CASSSPRDRVGYGYTF
>TRBJ1-2|TRBV9|NA|NA|18
TGTGCCAGCAGCAAGACCCTTCCTGGGGGGGTAGCTAACTATGGCTACACCTTC
CASSKTLPGGVANYGYTF
>TRBJ2-6|TRBV19|NA|TRBD1|14
TGTGCCAGCACAGGGGGCGCTGGGGCCAACGTCCTGACTTTC
CASTGGAGANVLTF
>TRBJ2-1|TRBV27|NA|TRBD2|16
TGTGCCAGCAGTGTCCGACTAGCGGGAGGGTACAATGAGCAGTTCTTC
CASSVRLAGGYNEQFF
>TRBJ2-1|TRBV7-9|NA|NA|16
TGTGCCAGCAGCCCACTGGGACGCGGGACGGACAATGAGCAGTTCTTC
CASSPLGRGTDNEQFF
>TRBJ2-3|TRBV7-2|NA|NA|12
TGTGCCAGCGGTGCCTACACAGATACGCAGTATTTT
CASGAYTDTQYF
>TRBJ1-3|TRBV4-3|NA|TRBD1|17
TGCGCCAGCAGCCAAGAGGGGACAGGGAGTTCTGGAAACACCATATATTTT
CASSQEGTGSSGNTIYF
>TRBJ1-2|TRBV6-5|NA|TRBD1|13
TGTGCCAGCAAACTACAGGGGGGAGATGGCTACACCTTC
CASKLQGGDGYTF
>TRBJ2-1|TRBV6-4|NA|NA|14
TGTGCCAGCAGTCCGACCGAGGGCACGGATGAGCAGTTCTTC
CASSPTEGTDEQFF
>TRBJ2-5|TRBV5-6|NA|TRBD2|14
TGTGCCAGCAGCTTGCGGGAGGGCTTAGAGACCCAGTACTTC
CASSLREGLETQYF
>TRBJ1-2|TRBV2|NA|TRBD1|13
TGTGCCAGCAGTGCGGACAGGGGCTATGGCTACACCTTC
CASSADRGYGYTF
>TRBJ2-5|TRBV29-1|NA|NA|11
TGCAGCGTTGGCAGGGCAGAGACCCAGTACTTC
CSVGRAETQYF
>TRBJ2-1|TRBV25-1|NA|TRBD2|16
TGTGCCAGCAGCCGACTAGCGGGAGCCTCCTACAATGAGCAGTTCTTC
CASSRLAGASYNEQFF
>TRBJ1-3|TRBV6-1|NA|NA|13
TGTGCCAGCAGTGAATTGGCGGTACACACCATATATTTT
CASSELAVHTIYF
>TRBJ1-6|TRBV5-1|NA|NA|15
TGCGCCAGCAGCTTGGCCACAGACCCAAATTCACCCCTCCACTTT
CASSLATDPNSPLHF
>TRBJ1-2|TRBV30|NA|NA|13
TGTGCCTGGGGGGGGGATAGAACCTATGGCTACACCTTC
CAWGGDRTYGYTF
>TRBJ1-1|TRBV29-1|once|NA|11
TGCAGCGTTGTACAGAACACTGAAGCTTTCTTT
CSVVQNTEAFF
>TRBJ1-5|TRBV14|NA|NA|14
TGTGCCAGCAGCCAAGGAGGGGGGGGTCAGCCCCAGCATTTT
CASSQGGGGQPQHF
>TRBJ2-7|TRBV6-5|NA|TRBD2|15
TGTGCCAGCAGTCCACTGACTAGCGGAACCTACGGGCAGTACTTC
CASSPLTSGTYGQYF
>TRBJ2-1|TRBV10-1|NA|NA|12
TGCGCCAGCAGTGATCCCCAGGATGAGCAGTTCTTC
CASSDPQDEQFF
>TRBJ2-3|TRBV2|NA|NA|14
TGTGCCAGCAGCGCAAGACTAGGGGAGGATACGCAGTATTTT
CASSARLGEDTQYF
>TRBJ2-4|TRBV28|NA|NA|15
TGTGCCAGCAGCATTGGGGGCTGGTCCGGGGACATTCAGTACTTC
CASSIGGWSGDIQYF
>TRBJ2-2|TRBV9|NA|TRBD2|18
TGTGCCAGCAGCGTCCCTAGGACTAGCGGGGACGTGACCGGGGAGCTGTTTTTT
CASSVPRTSGDVTGELFF
>TRBJ2-7|TRBV7-2|NA|TRBD2|15
TGTGCCAGCAGCTTTGCGGCGGGGGTAAACTACGAGCAGTACTTC
CASSFAAGVNYEQYF
>TRBJ2-1|TRBV9|NA|TRBD2|16
TGTGCCAGCAGCGTAGGGAGCGGGAGCTCCTACAATGAGCAGTTCTTC
CASSVGSGSSYNEQFF
>TRBJ2-1|TRBV19|NA|NA|13
TGTGCCAGTAGTATGGCCCACTACAATGAGCAGTTCTTC
CASSMAHYNEQFF
>TRBJ2-7|TRBV9|NA|TRBD1|13
TGTGCCAGCAGTGGGGACAGGGCTGATGAGCAGTACTTC
CASSGDRADEQYF
>TRBJ1-1|TRBV30|NA|NA|13
TGTGCCTGGGTTCAGGGCGGGGTAACTGAAGCTTTCTTT
CAWVQGGVTEAFF
>TRBJ1-1|TRBV6-1|once|TRBD1|13
TGTGCCAGCAGCCGGGAAGACAGGGTCAAAGCTTTCTTT
CASSREDRVKAFF
>TRBJ2-1|TRBV29-1|NA|TRBD2|15
TGCAGCGTTGAAGACCCTAGCGGGAGTTTGGTTGAGCAGTTCTTC
CSVEDPSGSLVEQFF
>TRBJ2-2|TRBV5-4|once|NA|15
TGTGCCAGCAGCTTGGTAGTAGCCGGCACCGGGGAGCTGTTTTTT
CASSLVVAGTGELFF
>TRBJ1-4|TRBV6-5|once|NA|15
TGTGCCAGCAGACCCTACTTGACAACTAATGAAAAACTGTTTTTT
CASRPYLTTNEKLFF
>TRBJ2-2|TRBV5-4|NA|NA|15
TGTGCCAGCAGCCCCCCCCAGGGGAACACCGGGGAGCTGTTTTTT
CASSPPQGNTGELFF
>TRBJ1-2|TRBV28|NA|NA|16
TGTGCCAGCAGTTTAACGGTAGTAGGGGTGAACTATGGCTACACCTTC
CASSLTVVGVNYGYTF
>TRBJ1-6|TRBV25-1|NA|NA|14
TGTGCCAGCAGGGAGGACAGTTATAATTCACCCCTCCACTTT
CASREDSYNSPLHF
>TRBJ2-3|TRBV29-1|NA|TRBD2|16
TGCAGCGTGGTGGCCCTGCAGCGGGGGAGCACAGATACGCAGTATTTT
CSVVALQRGSTDTQYF
>TRBJ2-7|TRBV2|NA|NA|15
TGTGCCAGCAGTGAATCGGACTTCTCGGGCTACGAGCAGTACTTC
CASSESDFSGYEQYF
>TRBJ2-7|TRBV29-1|NA|TRBD1|11
TGCAGCGCACAGGGGTTGGACGAGCAGTACTTC
CSAQGLDEQYF
>TRBJ1-2|TRBV12-1|NA|NA|14
TGTGCCAGCAGCCGAGTCGGCAGGAACTATGGCTACACCTTC
CASSRVGRNYGYTF
>TRBJ2-1|TRBV5-4|NA|TRBD2|20
TGTGCCAGCAGCCCTAATAGCGGGAGGCCGGCCCTCGCTTCCTACAATGAGCAGTTCTTC
CASSPNSGRPALASYNEQFF
>TRBJ2-3|TRBV6-5|NA|TRBD1|16
TGTGCCAGCAGTTACTCATTTGGACAGGTCGGGGATACGCAGTATTTT
CASSYSFGQVGDTQYF
>TRBJ2-7|TRBV18|NA|NA|14
TGTGCCAGCTCACCACCGAGTAGCACCGGCGAGCAGTACTTC
CASSPPSSTGEQYF